Listed below are T cell receptor beta chains from one sample, sequenced in a study of blood T cell repertoires in COVID-19. Assay: immunoSEQ multiplex PCR; the TCRdb copy retains only in-frame clones and omits some. Altogether over 200,000 clones are present, 84% being singletons, with the ten largest covering 15% to 20%. The source material was peripheral blood. These TCRs come from a woman over 75 with active or convalescent COVID-19. Each CDR3 is given with its conserved first and last residue. A D gene is named only where the DNA matches it firmly. Size tells how often a clone was seen (once, few, many) or the class of an expanded clone, and some rows leave it out.

CDR3 protein: CASSQDMAVSTDTQYF
CDR3 DNA: TGTGCCAGCAGCCAAGATATGGCGGTGTCCACAGATACGCAGTATTTT
clone size: .
J gene: TRBJ2-3
V gene: TRBV3-1/TRBV3-2
D gene: .

CDR3 protein: CASSQRYRSGRVLDEQFF
CDR3 DNA: TGTGCCAGCAGCCAACGGTACCGGAGCGGGAGGGTGTTAGATGAGCAGTTCTTC
clone size: .
J gene: TRBJ2-1
V gene: TRBV9
D gene: TRBD2

CDR3 protein: CASSGGNTEAFF
CDR3 DNA: TGTGCTAGTTCGGGGGGGAACACTGAAGCTTTCTTT
clone size: .
J gene: TRBJ1-1
V gene: TRBV12-5
D gene: .

CDR3 protein: CASSLGYSSYEQYF
CDR3 DNA: TGTGCCAGCAGCTTGGGCTACAGCTCCTACGAGCAGTACTTC
clone size: .
J gene: TRBJ2-7
V gene: TRBV5-4
D gene: .

CDR3 protein: CASSQPVVGTRAGHDEQFF
CDR3 DNA: TGTGCCAGCAGCCAACCCGTGGTGGGGACCAGAGCGGGACACGATGAGCAGTTCTTC
clone size: once
J gene: TRBJ2-1
V gene: TRBV14
D gene: .

CDR3 protein: CASSPRLGNTGELFF
CDR3 DNA: TGTGCCAGCAGCCCTCGACTGGGTAACACCGGGGAGCTGTTTTTT
clone size: .
J gene: TRBJ2-2
V gene: TRBV6-2/TRBV6-3
D gene: .

CDR3 protein: CASSIEEGNYGYTF
CDR3 DNA: TGTGCCAGTAGTATAGAGGAGGGGAACTATGGCTACACCTTC
clone size: .
J gene: TRBJ1-2
V gene: TRBV19
D gene: .

CDR3 protein: CASSQDYQGTYSNQPQHF
CDR3 DNA: TGCGCCAGCAGCCAAGATTATCAGGGAACATATAGCAATCAGCCCCAGCATTTT
clone size: .
J gene: TRBJ1-5
V gene: TRBV4-1
D gene: .

CDR3 protein: CASSLNSGLDGYTF
CDR3 DNA: TGTGCCAGCAGCTTGAATAGCGGGTTGGATGGCTACACCTTC
clone size: .
J gene: TRBJ1-2
V gene: TRBV7-3
D gene: .

CDR3 protein: CASSIRWGDTSLRSGANVLTF
CDR3 DNA: TGTGCCAGTAGTATTCGATGGGGCGACACCTCCCTACGCTCTGGGGCCAACGTCCTGACTTTC
clone size: .
J gene: TRBJ2-6
V gene: TRBV19
D gene: .

CDR3 protein: CASSRTGPNQPQHF
CDR3 DNA: TGCGCCAGCAGCCGAACAGGGCCGAATCAGCCCCAGCATTTT
clone size: .
J gene: TRBJ1-5
V gene: TRBV5-1
D gene: .

CDR3 protein: CAWSINGLLYEQYF
CDR3 DNA: TGTGCCTGGAGTATCAACGGACTCCTCTACGAGCAGTACTTC
clone size: .
J gene: TRBJ2-7
V gene: TRBV30
D gene: .

CDR3 protein: CASSPERAYYEQYF
CDR3 DNA: TGTGCCAGCTCACCGGAGAGGGCCTATTACGAGCAGTACTTC
clone size: .
J gene: TRBJ2-7
V gene: TRBV18
D gene: .

CDR3 protein: CASSLYGTGPFNTGELFF
CDR3 DNA: TGTGCCAGCAGCTTATACGGGACAGGGCCTTTCAACACCGGGGAGCTGTTTTTT
clone size: .
J gene: TRBJ2-2
V gene: TRBV11-2
D gene: TRBD1

CDR3 protein: CASSLSTGGGGYTF
CDR3 DNA: TGCGCCAGCAGCTTGTCGACAGGGGGAGGTGGCTACACCTTC
clone size: .
J gene: TRBJ1-2
V gene: TRBV5-1
D gene: TRBD1

CDR3 protein: CASSRTSAETQYF
CDR3 DNA: TGTGCCAGCAGCCGGACTAGCGCTGAGACCCAGTACTTC
clone size: .
J gene: TRBJ2-5
V gene: TRBV7-2
D gene: TRBD2

CDR3 protein: CASSPRSQGGTGELFF
CDR3 DNA: TGTGCCAGCAGTCCGAGGTCACAGGGGGGTACCGGGGAGCTGTTTTTT
clone size: .
J gene: TRBJ2-2
V gene: TRBV6-6
D gene: TRBD1

CDR3 protein: CASSFLRGALFSTEAFF
CDR3 DNA: TGTGCCAGCAGTTTTTTACGCGGGGCCCTCTTCAGCACTGAAGCTTTCTTT
clone size: .
J gene: TRBJ1-1
V gene: TRBV6-2/TRBV6-3
D gene: .

CDR3 protein: CASSLAGEQFF
CDR3 DNA: TGTGCCAGCAGTCTGGCGGGTGAGCAGTTCTTC
clone size: .
J gene: TRBJ2-1
V gene: TRBV2
D gene: .

CDR3 protein: CASSVQGAGELFF
CDR3 DNA: TGTGCCAGTAGCGTACAGGGGGCCGGGGAGCTGTTTTTT
clone size: .
J gene: TRBJ2-2
V gene: TRBV19
D gene: TRBD1

CDR3 protein: CASKIGYEQYF
CDR3 DNA: TGTGCCAGCAAAATCGGTTACGAGCAGTACTTC
clone size: .
J gene: TRBJ2-7
V gene: TRBV2
D gene: .

CDR3 protein: CASSFGGPTSEQFF
CDR3 DNA: TGTGCCAGCAGCTTCGGGGGTCCAACCAGTGAGCAGTTCTTC
clone size: .
J gene: TRBJ2-1
V gene: TRBV11-2
D gene: .

CDR3 protein: CASSPIRQANTEAFF
CDR3 DNA: TGTGCCAGCAGCCCGATTAGACAGGCGAACACTGAAGCTTTCTTT
clone size: .
J gene: TRBJ1-1
V gene: TRBV7-9
D gene: .

CDR3 protein: CASSRTGGGGGSYNEQFF
CDR3 DNA: TGCGCCAGCAGCCGCACTGGGGGAGGCGGGGGCTCCTACAATGAGCAGTTCTTC
clone size: .
J gene: TRBJ2-1
V gene: TRBV4-1
D gene: TRBD2

CDR3 protein: CASSLGQYNSPLHF
CDR3 DNA: TGTGCCAGCAGCTTAGGACAATATAATTCACCCCTCCACTTT
clone size: .
J gene: TRBJ1-6
V gene: TRBV5-4
D gene: .

CDR3 protein: CASSFLGQLTLQPQHF
CDR3 DNA: TGTGCCAGCAGCTTTTTAGGACAGCTGACTCTACAGCCCCAGCATTTT
clone size: .
J gene: TRBJ1-5
V gene: TRBV5-4
D gene: .

CDR3 protein: CAMGGETYEQYF
CDR3 DNA: TGTGCCATGGGGGGGGAAACCTACGAGCAGTACTTC
clone size: .
J gene: TRBJ2-7
V gene: TRBV10-3
D gene: TRBD2

CDR3 protein: CASSVVGLGGETQYF
CDR3 DNA: TGTGCCAGCAGCGTAGTGGGACTTGGAGGGGAGACCCAGTACTTC
clone size: .
J gene: TRBJ2-5
V gene: TRBV9
D gene: .

CDR3 protein: CASSQVGAGSYNSPLHF
CDR3 DNA: TGTGCCAGCAGCCAAGTGGGGGCGGGCTCCTATAATTCACCCCTCCACTTT
clone size: .
J gene: TRBJ1-6
V gene: TRBV4-2
D gene: .

CDR3 protein: CASSLAGGEKLFF
CDR3 DNA: TGTGCCAGCAGTTTAGCCGGGGGTGAAAAACTGTTTTTT
clone size: .
J gene: TRBJ1-4
V gene: TRBV5-4
D gene: .

CDR3 protein: CATSDRQGTEAFF
CDR3 DNA: TGTGCCACCAGTGACAGACAGGGGACCGAAGCTTTCTTT
clone size: .
J gene: TRBJ1-1
V gene: TRBV24-1
D gene: TRBD1

CDR3 protein: CASSPQPPATGLQETQYF
CDR3 DNA: TGTGCCAGCTCACCACAGCCTCCGGCGACAGGGTTGCAAGAGACCCAGTACTTC
clone size: .
J gene: TRBJ2-5
V gene: TRBV18
D gene: TRBD1

CDR3 protein: CASSPQAGGRVETQYF
CDR3 DNA: TGTGCCAGCAGCCCACAAGCGGGGGGGCGTGTAGAGACCCAGTACTTC
clone size: .
J gene: TRBJ2-5
V gene: TRBV14
D gene: TRBD2

CDR3 protein: CASSGLAGGRGRTYEQYF
CDR3 DNA: TGTGCCAGTAGCGGACTAGCGGGAGGCAGAGGGAGGACCTACGAGCAGTACTTC
clone size: .
J gene: TRBJ2-7
V gene: TRBV19
D gene: TRBD2

CDR3 protein: CASSEIGGIETQYF
CDR3 DNA: TGTGCCAGCAGTGAGATAGGGGGAATAGAGACCCAGTACTTC
clone size: .
J gene: TRBJ2-5
V gene: TRBV28
D gene: .

CDR3 protein: CASSATTREAETQYF
CDR3 DNA: TGTGCCAGCAGCGCAACAACTAGGGAGGCAGAGACCCAGTACTTC
clone size: .
J gene: TRBJ2-5
V gene: TRBV7-6
D gene: .

CDR3 protein: CASSTGGNQPQHF
CDR3 DNA: TGTGCCAGCAGCACAGGAGGCAATCAGCCCCAGCATTTT
clone size: .
J gene: TRBJ1-5
V gene: TRBV25-1
D gene: .

CDR3 protein: CASKQIAGGNEQFF
CDR3 DNA: TGTGCCAGCAAACAGATAGCGGGAGGGAATGAGCAGTTCTTC
clone size: .
J gene: TRBJ2-1
V gene: TRBV7-9
D gene: TRBD2

CDR3 protein: CSAHSTGSSSYEQYF
CDR3 DNA: TGCAGCGCCCATTCTACGGGGTCCAGCTCCTACGAGCAGTACTTC
clone size: .
J gene: TRBJ2-7
V gene: TRBV29-1
D gene: .

CDR3 protein: CASSSLVENRQETQYF
CDR3 DNA: TGTGCCAGCAGTTCTTTGGTCGAGAACCGTCAAGAGACCCAGTACTTC
clone size: .
J gene: TRBJ2-5
V gene: TRBV14
D gene: .

CDR3 protein: CASSLNYLQETQYF
CDR3 DNA: TGTGCCAGCTCACTGAACTACCTACAAGAGACCCAGTACTTC
clone size: .
J gene: TRBJ2-5
V gene: TRBV18
D gene: .

CDR3 protein: CASTPGAADTQYF
CDR3 DNA: TGTGCCAGCACGCCGGGAGCCGCAGATACGCAGTATTTT
clone size: .
J gene: TRBJ2-3
V gene: TRBV2
D gene: .

CDR3 protein: CASRVAGATYEQYF
CDR3 DNA: TGTGCCAGCAGGGTAGCGGGGGCCACCTACGAGCAGTACTTC
clone size: .
J gene: TRBJ2-7
V gene: TRBV7-2
D gene: TRBD2

CDR3 protein: CASRPTGTAGNTIYF
CDR3 DNA: TGTGCCAGCAGGCCTACCGGGACAGCTGGAAACACCATATATTTT
clone size: once
J gene: TRBJ1-3
V gene: TRBV2
D gene: TRBD1